These T cell receptor beta chains were read from a single sample in a study of blood T cell repertoires in COVID-19. Using immunoSEQ multiplex PCR, the repertoire was profiled, and TCRdb retains in-frame clones only, with some absent. Of a few hundred thousand clones listed, approximately 91% are singletons. The sample taken for sequencing was PBMCs or T cells enriched from blood (not recorded which). These TCRs come from a human donor in a cohort exposed to, infected with or recovered from COVID-19 (not recorded which). The donor label of this sample is uncertain. CDR3s include the opening cysteine and the closing phenylalanine or tryptophan.

j_gene: TRBJ1-1; v_gene: TRBV7-9; CDR3aa: CASSLGAGTTEAFF
j_gene: TRBJ2-7; v_gene: TRBV18; CDR3aa: CASSPQSSSYEQYF
j_gene: TRBJ2-2; v_gene: TRBV19; CDR3aa: CASSPSSGTGELFF
j_gene: TRBJ2-7; v_gene: TRBV5-1; CDR3aa: CASRPDSGSYEQYF
j_gene: TRBJ2-2; v_gene: TRBV4-1; CDR3aa: CASSQDKRGTGELFF
j_gene: TRBJ2-4; v_gene: TRBV5-5; CDR3aa: CASSPGATKNIQYF
j_gene: TRBJ1-1; v_gene: TRBV18; CDR3aa: CASSQGQTNTEAFF
j_gene: TRBJ1-1; v_gene: TRBV19; CDR3aa: CASSLGTGGLVTEAFF
j_gene: TRBJ2-1; v_gene: TRBV5-1; CDR3aa: CASSLEVAGAYNEQFF
j_gene: TRBJ1-5; v_gene: TRBV27; CDR3aa: CASSLELSQPQHF
j_gene: TRBJ2-5; v_gene: TRBV10-3; CDR3aa: CAIGTGGFQETQYF
j_gene: TRBJ1-2; v_gene: TRBV29-1; CDR3aa: CSVRQGDYGYTF
j_gene: TRBJ2-3; v_gene: TRBV24-1; CDR3aa: CATSASEGADTQYF
j_gene: TRBJ1-4; v_gene: TRBV5-5; CDR3aa: CASSSYEGPAEKLFF
j_gene: TRBJ1-3; v_gene: TRBV7-9; CDR3aa: CASRELSGNTIYF
j_gene: TRBJ2-1; v_gene: TRBV7-7; CDR3aa: CASSLESVRGKNEQFF
j_gene: TRBJ2-1; v_gene: TRBV24-1; CDR3aa: CATSETGFSYNEQFF
j_gene: TRBJ2-5; v_gene: TRBV27; CDR3aa: CASSPGLAGSETQYF
j_gene: TRBJ2-3; v_gene: TRBV19; CDR3aa: CASSIDPRTGGTDTQYF
j_gene: TRBJ1-2; v_gene: TRBV12-5; CDR3aa: CASGPVNSGYTF
j_gene: TRBJ1-1; v_gene: TRBV9; CDR3aa: CASSVAAGGEAFF
j_gene: TRBJ1-2; v_gene: TRBV10-3; CDR3aa: CAISLGGDQGYTF
j_gene: TRBJ1-1; v_gene: TRBV6-2/TRBV6-3; CDR3aa: CASSYGGLGTEAFF
j_gene: TRBJ2-7; v_gene: TRBV7-9; CDR3aa: CASRNKGASYEQYF
j_gene: TRBJ1-3; v_gene: TRBV10-3; CDR3aa: CAIMSTGGSGNTIYF
j_gene: TRBJ1-2; v_gene: TRBV12-3/TRBV12-4; CDR3aa: CASSPDSYGYTF
j_gene: TRBJ2-7; v_gene: TRBV2; CDR3aa: CASSGQAYEQYF
j_gene: TRBJ2-7; v_gene: TRBV19; CDR3aa: CASSKGWGSYEQYF
j_gene: TRBJ2-7; v_gene: TRBV5-5; CDR3aa: CASSTHPQGMGEQYF
j_gene: TRBJ2-2; v_gene: TRBV10-2; CDR3aa: CASSEEGAKTGELFF
j_gene: TRBJ1-5; v_gene: TRBV10-1; CDR3aa: CASSDRDRGFCNQPQHF
j_gene: TRBJ1-5; v_gene: TRBV9; CDR3aa: CASSVGADSSWQPQHF
j_gene: TRBJ1-5; v_gene: TRBV6-6; CDR3aa: CASSYVQGAGNQPQHF
j_gene: TRBJ1-5; v_gene: TRBV30; CDR3aa: CAWSVSSGVSQPQHF
j_gene: TRBJ1-1; v_gene: TRBV11-2; CDR3aa: CASSPTDTEAFF